This T cell receptor beta chain was sequenced for a study of Ad26.COV2.S vaccination and SARS-CoV-2 variants. As for the study in general: Donor got 5x10^10 or 1x10^11 viral particles of Ad26.COV2.S.

Study-wide results and limits: Measures of TCR breadth and depth may have fallen short of total T cell responses.

V lost 2 bases and J lost 4, with 9 bases in between. Germline V gives CDR1 LNHDA, CDR2 SQIVND (reference sequence). The CDR3 runs 15 residues. Sequencing used immunoSEQ multiplex PCR; TCRdb keeps in-frame clones, though not all of them. The table shows approximately 410,000 clones, with approximately 87% occurring only once. Stated treatment: around 19 received Ad26.COV2.S at low or high dose, single or two shots; about 5 received placebo; per-sample allocation not given. The study sampled participants on day 63 after the first vaccine or placebo injection. This person who donated was an adult of 18-55 years in Boston. An Ad26 vector carrying the Wuhan-strain SARS-CoV-2 spike served as the vaccine. Of note for this clone: Antigen unknown.

The chain couples TRBV19 to TRBJ2-6; D is ambiguous. This receptor was obtained from a person aged 18 to 59 who received the Ad26.COV2.S COVID-19 vaccine or a placebo. This specimen consisted of peripheral blood, obtained in a trial of Ad26.COV2.S vaccine versus placebo. The CDR3 nucleotides read TGTGCCAGTAGTATAAGTTCCGGAGGGGCCAACGTCCTGACTTTC. Amino acids: CASSISSGGANVLTF.